The rows below give T cell receptor beta chains drawn from one sample of a study of T cell responses to AZD1222 COVID-19 vaccine. The data were produced by immunoSEQ multiplex PCR, yet TCRdb's version contains in-frame clones alone and is incomplete. Found here are tens of thousands of clones, 83% of them singletons; the top ten hold approximately 1.4%. The sample in question was peripheral blood, obtained 28 days after the second AZD1222 dose. These receptors all stem from an adult who received the AZD1222 COVID-19 vaccine. Both conserved end residues are part of each CDR3. The order of the fields is clone size, V gene, D gene, J gene, CDR3 protein, CDR3 DNA. The D gene is left open where the match is weak. The size field is filled for only some rows; it gives once, few, many or a size class.

.	TRBV5-1	TRBD1	TRBJ1-4	CASSTTGHNEKLFF	TGCGCCAGCAGCACGACAGGGCATAATGAAAAACTGTTTTTT
.	TRBV27	.	TRBJ1-1	CASSPPGGITEAFF	TGTGCCAGCAGTCCTCCCGGTGGTATAACTGAAGCTTTCTTT
.	TRBV30	.	TRBJ1-3	CAWSRGKLDSGNTIYF	TGTGCCTGGAGTCGAGGGAAGCTCGACTCTGGAAACACCATATATTTT
.	TRBV12-3/TRBV12-4	.	TRBJ1-2	CASSFSHRYTF	TGTGCCAGCAGTTTCTCCCATCGATACACCTTC
.	TRBV6-5	.	TRBJ2-7	CASSRAAFYEQYF	TGTGCCAGCTCACGGGCCGCGTTCTACGAGCAGTACTTC
.	TRBV9	.	TRBJ2-2	CASSVNTGELFF	TGTGCCAGCAGCGTGAACACCGGGGAGCTGTTTTTT
.	TRBV4-2	TRBD1	TRBJ1-2	CASSQDQPDRALGGYTF	TGTGCCAGCAGCCAAGATCAGCCCGACAGGGCGTTGGGTGGCTACACCTTC
.	TRBV13	.	TRBJ1-2	CASSLGAGVNYGYTF	TGTGCCAGCAGCTTAGGGGCAGGGGTTAACTATGGCTACACCTTC
once	TRBV19	TRBD1	TRBJ1-1	CASGGQGAAFF	TGTGCCAGTGGGGGACAGGGGGCTGCTTTCTTT
.	TRBV11-2	.	TRBJ2-1	CASSLSLADEQFF	TGTGCCAGCAGCTTAAGCCTAGCCGATGAGCAGTTCTTC
.	TRBV7-9	.	TRBJ1-1	CASSLDLDGAEAFF	TGTGCCAGCAGCTTAGACCTTGACGGGGCTGAAGCTTTCTTT
.	TRBV3-1/TRBV3-2	.	TRBJ1-6	CASSQGPNSPLHF	TGTGCCAGCAGCCAAGGTCCTAATTCACCCCTCCACTTT
.	TRBV2	TRBD2	TRBJ2-5	CATGLAGGSDKETQYF	TGTGCCACGGGACTAGCGGGAGGGAGCGATAAGGAGACCCAGTACTTC
few	TRBV4-1	.	TRBJ2-7	CASSQGLGEQYF	TGCGCCAGCAGCCAAGGGCTAGGCGAGCAGTACTTC
few	TRBV7-9	.	TRBJ1-4	CASSPDRWGEKLFF	TGTGCCAGCAGTCCCGACAGGTGGGGTGAAAAACTGTTTTTT
.	TRBV2	.	TRBJ2-3	CASRTGLGDFTDTQYF	TGTGCCAGCAGAACGGGGTTGGGGGATTTCACAGATACGCAGTATTTT